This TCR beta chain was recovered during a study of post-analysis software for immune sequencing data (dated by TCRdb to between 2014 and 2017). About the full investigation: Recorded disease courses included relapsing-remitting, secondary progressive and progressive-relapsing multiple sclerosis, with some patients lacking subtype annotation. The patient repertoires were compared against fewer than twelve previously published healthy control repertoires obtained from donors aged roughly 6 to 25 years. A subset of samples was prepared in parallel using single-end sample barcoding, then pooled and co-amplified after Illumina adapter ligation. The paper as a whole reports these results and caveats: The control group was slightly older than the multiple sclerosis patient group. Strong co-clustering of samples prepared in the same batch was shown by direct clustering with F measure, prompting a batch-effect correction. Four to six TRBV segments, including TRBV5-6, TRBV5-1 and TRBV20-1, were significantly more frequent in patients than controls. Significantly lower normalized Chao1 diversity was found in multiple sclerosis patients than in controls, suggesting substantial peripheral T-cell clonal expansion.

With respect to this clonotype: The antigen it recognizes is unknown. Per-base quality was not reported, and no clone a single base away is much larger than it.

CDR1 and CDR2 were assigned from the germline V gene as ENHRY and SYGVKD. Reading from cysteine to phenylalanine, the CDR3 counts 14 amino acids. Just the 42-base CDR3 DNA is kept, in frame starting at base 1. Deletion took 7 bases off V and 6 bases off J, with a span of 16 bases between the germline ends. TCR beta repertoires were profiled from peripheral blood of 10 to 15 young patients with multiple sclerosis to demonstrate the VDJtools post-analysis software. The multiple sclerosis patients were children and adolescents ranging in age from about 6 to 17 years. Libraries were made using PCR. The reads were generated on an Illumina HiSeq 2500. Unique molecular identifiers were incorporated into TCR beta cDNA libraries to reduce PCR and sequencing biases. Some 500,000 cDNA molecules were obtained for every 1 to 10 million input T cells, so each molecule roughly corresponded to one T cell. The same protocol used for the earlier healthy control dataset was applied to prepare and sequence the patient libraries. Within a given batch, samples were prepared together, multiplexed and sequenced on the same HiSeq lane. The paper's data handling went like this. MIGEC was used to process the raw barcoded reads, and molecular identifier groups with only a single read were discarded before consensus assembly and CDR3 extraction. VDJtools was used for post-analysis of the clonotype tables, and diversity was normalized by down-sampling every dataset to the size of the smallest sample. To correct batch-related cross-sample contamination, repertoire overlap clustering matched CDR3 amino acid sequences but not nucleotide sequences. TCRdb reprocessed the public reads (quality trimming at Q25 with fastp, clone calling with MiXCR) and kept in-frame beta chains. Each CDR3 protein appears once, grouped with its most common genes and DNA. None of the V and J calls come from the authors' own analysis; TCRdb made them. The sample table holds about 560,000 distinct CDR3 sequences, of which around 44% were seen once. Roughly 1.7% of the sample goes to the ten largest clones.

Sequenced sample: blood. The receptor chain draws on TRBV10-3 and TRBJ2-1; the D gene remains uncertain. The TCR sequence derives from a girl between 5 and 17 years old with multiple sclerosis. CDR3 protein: CAINAQDPRNEQFF. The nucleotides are TGTGCCATCAACGCCCAGGATCCTCGCAATGAGCAGTTCTTC.